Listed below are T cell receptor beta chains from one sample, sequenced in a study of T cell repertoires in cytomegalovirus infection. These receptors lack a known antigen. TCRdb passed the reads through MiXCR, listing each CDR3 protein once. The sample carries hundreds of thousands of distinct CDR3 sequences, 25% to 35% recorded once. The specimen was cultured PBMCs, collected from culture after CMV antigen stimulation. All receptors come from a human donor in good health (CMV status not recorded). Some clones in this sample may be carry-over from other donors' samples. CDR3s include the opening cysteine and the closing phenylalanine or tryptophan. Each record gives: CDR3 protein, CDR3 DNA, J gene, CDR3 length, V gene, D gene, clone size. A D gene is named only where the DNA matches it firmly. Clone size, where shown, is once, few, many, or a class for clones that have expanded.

cdr3_aa: CASSFSSTGRNSPLHF
cdr3_nt: TGTGCCAGCAGCTTTTCAAGTACAGGACGTAATTCACCCCTCCACTTT
j_call: TRBJ1-6
cdr3_length: 16
v_call: TRBV7-8
d_call: .
clone_size: many

cdr3_aa: CASSFQGYGGYTF
cdr3_nt: TGTGCCAGCAGTTTCCAGGGGTACGGTGGCTACACCTTC
j_call: TRBJ1-2
cdr3_length: 13
v_call: TRBV6-5
d_call: .
clone_size: .

cdr3_aa: CASSIQNGYTF
cdr3_nt: TGTGCCAGTAGTATACAGAATGGCTACACCTTC
j_call: TRBJ1-2
cdr3_length: 11
v_call: TRBV19
d_call: .
clone_size: few

cdr3_aa: CSASAGGGDTQYF
cdr3_nt: TGCAGTGCCTCGGCCGGGGGTGGAGATACGCAGTATTTT
j_call: TRBJ2-3
cdr3_length: 13
v_call: TRBV20-1
d_call: .
clone_size: few

cdr3_aa: CASSRRRGTEAFF
cdr3_nt: TGTGCCAGCAGCCGCCGGAGGGGCACTGAAGCTTTCTTT
j_call: TRBJ1-1
cdr3_length: 13
v_call: TRBV7-2
d_call: .
clone_size: many

cdr3_aa: CASSPTSGGNYNEQFF
cdr3_nt: TGTGCCAGCAGCCCGACTAGCGGGGGAAATTACAATGAGCAGTTCTTC
j_call: TRBJ2-1
cdr3_length: 16
v_call: TRBV9
d_call: TRBD2
clone_size: few

cdr3_aa: CASSPSGRGRGPDTQYF
cdr3_nt: TGTGCCAGCAGCCCATCTGGCAGGGGGAGGGGGCCAGATACGCAGTATTTT
j_call: TRBJ2-3
cdr3_length: 17
v_call: TRBV7-6
d_call: .
clone_size: many

cdr3_aa: CASSLGAPSGEKLFF
cdr3_nt: TGTGCCAGCAGCTTAGGGGCCCCTAGTGGTGAAAAACTGTTTTTT
j_call: TRBJ1-4
cdr3_length: 15
v_call: TRBV7-2
d_call: .
clone_size: few

cdr3_aa: CASSLSGLGAEAFF
cdr3_nt: TGTGCCAGCAGTTTATCGGGGCTAGGCGCTGAAGCTTTCTTT
j_call: TRBJ1-1
cdr3_length: 14
v_call: TRBV28
d_call: .
clone_size: .

cdr3_aa: CASSLSQARPQHF
cdr3_nt: TGTGCCAGCAGTTTAAGTCAGGCGAGGCCCCAGCATTTT
j_call: TRBJ1-5
cdr3_length: 13
v_call: TRBV12-3/TRBV12-4
d_call: .
clone_size: medium-sized

cdr3_aa: CASRSGETQYF
cdr3_nt: TGTGCCAGCAGATCAGGAGAGACCCAGTACTTC
j_call: TRBJ2-5
cdr3_length: 11
v_call: TRBV7-2
d_call: .
clone_size: .

cdr3_aa: CASSPWTGAGYGYTF
cdr3_nt: TGCGCCAGCAGCCCCTGGACAGGGGCAGGGTATGGCTACACCTTC
j_call: TRBJ1-2
cdr3_length: 15
v_call: TRBV5-1
d_call: TRBD1
clone_size: few

cdr3_aa: CASSLPTGEKLFF
cdr3_nt: TGTGCCAGCTCCCTACCAACCGGGGAAAAACTGTTTTTT
j_call: TRBJ1-4
cdr3_length: 13
v_call: TRBV5-6
d_call: .
clone_size: .

cdr3_aa: CATKTEYSNQPQHF
cdr3_nt: TGTGCCACCAAGACAGAGTATAGCAATCAGCCCCAGCATTTT
j_call: TRBJ1-5
cdr3_length: 14
v_call: TRBV10-3
d_call: .
clone_size: .

cdr3_aa: CASSPLADTYNEQFF
cdr3_nt: TGTGCCAGCAGCCCACTAGCGGATACCTACAATGAGCAGTTCTTC
j_call: TRBJ2-1
cdr3_length: 15
v_call: TRBV7-2
d_call: TRBD2
clone_size: .

cdr3_aa: CASTTQNGQPQHF
cdr3_nt: TGTGCCAGCACGACTCAGAACGGGCAGCCCCAGCATTTT
j_call: TRBJ1-5
cdr3_length: 13
v_call: TRBV6-6
d_call: .
clone_size: .

cdr3_aa: CASSLKGTRTEAFF
cdr3_nt: TGTGCCAGCAGCTTAAAGGGCACGAGGACTGAAGCTTTCTTT
j_call: TRBJ1-1
cdr3_length: 14
v_call: TRBV7-3
d_call: .
clone_size: .

cdr3_aa: CASSRPANTEAFF
cdr3_nt: TGTGCCAGCAGCCGCCCGGCGAACACTGAAGCTTTCTTT
j_call: TRBJ1-1
cdr3_length: 13
v_call: TRBV7-9
d_call: .
clone_size: .

cdr3_aa: CASSEAAFRGTDTQYF
cdr3_nt: TGTGCCAGCAGTGAAGCGGCCTTTCGGGGTACAGATACGCAGTATTTT
j_call: TRBJ2-3
cdr3_length: 16
v_call: TRBV2
d_call: .
clone_size: .

cdr3_aa: CASSFGGPGADTQYF
cdr3_nt: TGTGCCAGCAGCTTCGGGGGGCCGGGCGCAGATACGCAGTATTTT
j_call: TRBJ2-3
cdr3_length: 15
v_call: TRBV7-8
d_call: .
clone_size: few